The subject of this entry is one TCR beta chain. Its antigen is still unknown. Specimens obtained from alopecia areata patients comprised lesional scalp punch biopsies and peripheral blood. This sample was included in a study of CD8+ T cells in alopecia areata. Study results and caveats: TCRs were shared less clearly across patients than in mice, possibly for HLA-related reasons. Higher clonality than in normal scalp was seen in lesional scalp, especially alopecia totalis/universalis. Sequenced scalp T cells also include alphabeta T cells resident in normal skin.

Following extraction, RNA underwent reverse transcription to cDNA, which served as the sequencing template. TCRdb's table, derived via immunoSEQ multiplex PCR, lists solely in-frame clones and lacks some. The table shows 95,000 to 120,000 clones, with roughly 55% occurring only once. The CDR3 is 15 amino acids. CDR1 and CDR2 (germline): ENHRY, SYGVKD. Trimming cost V 3 bases and J 4 bases, with 12 bases left between them. This chain links TRBV10-3 with TRBJ2-2; D possibly uses TRBD1 or TRBD2 (5 bases each). This TCR derives from a human donor with alopecia areata. The sample consisted of NKG2D-low CD8+ T cells sorted from blood. The CDR3 loop is CAISDVSGSTGELFF. The CDR3 DNA is TGTGCCATCAGTGACGTTTCAGGGAGCACCGGGGAGCTGTTTTTT.